The clone carrying this T cell receptor (beta chain) was counted a few times. Its antigen is not known. This record comes from a study of T-cell reconstitution after alpha-beta-depleted transplantation in children. It was with unique molecular identifiers that the TCRbeta library was prepared. TCRdb analysed the PCR reads with MiXCR anew, one entry per CDR3 protein. The sample carries roughly 670,000 distinct CDR3 sequences, about an eighth recorded once. Study outcomes and limitations: Newly generated T cells supplied most T-cell counts and diversity one year post-transplant. Expanded graft clones numbering several hundred reportedly gave rise to alpha-beta T cells about two months after transplant.

The germline V gene encodes CDR1 DFQATT and CDR2 SNEGSKA (reference sequence). This CDR3 is 13 amino acids long. With V trimmed by 6 bases and J by 5 bases, 4 bases remained unmatched. The specimen was PBMCs, collected before TCRalphabeta/CD19-depleted stem cell transplant. The sequence was collected from a girl aged 2-10 years with congenital amegakaryocytic thrombocytopenia, due to receive a stem cell transplant. The chain recombines TRBV20-1 with TRBJ2-1, with TRBD2 matching 10 bases. The CDR3, as DNA: TGCAGTGCACCGGGACTAGCGCACAATGAGCAGTTCTTC. It yields the protein CSAPGLAHNEQFF.